The 20 T cell receptor beta chains reported below all come from one sample, sequenced in a study of technical replicates of blood from several donors. Only in-frame clones appear in the TCRdb table, and some are missing; sequencing was by immunoSEQ multiplex PCR. The table lists over 85,000 clones, 95% to 96% of them singletons. Source material: T cells isolated from PBMCs. These receptors came from a human donor in good health.

V gene TRBV7-9 combines with J gene TRBJ2-1; 12 bases align to TRBD2. Germline assignment: CDR1 SEHNR and CDR2 FQNEAQ (reference sequence). The V and J ends lost 5 bases and 5 bases, in that order; junction bases with no gene match: 13. This CDR3 is built from 18 residues. CDR3 region: CASSPSLILAGGNNEQFF. The CDR3 DNA reads as TGTGCCAGCAGCCCTAGCCTTATTCTAGCGGGAGGGAACAATGAGCAGTTCTTC. Full variable domain (remainder filled in from reference TRBV7-9 and TRBJ2-1): DTGVSQNPRHKITKRGQNVTFRCDPISEHNRLYWYRQTLGQGPEFLTYFQNEAQLEKSRLLSDRFSAERPKGSFSTLEIQRTEQGDSAMYLCASSPSLILAGGNNEQFFGPGTRLTVL.

The chain recombines TRBV27 with TRBJ1-2; D unclear. Germline lookup yields CDR1 MNHEY and CDR2 SMNVEV (reference sequence). The CDR3 extends over 12 amino acids. V was trimmed by 10 bases and J by 5 bases, leaving 14 bases between them. The chain's CDR3 is CATAHTEYGYTF. The CDR3 DNA follows: TGTGCCACCGCACACACGGAGTATGGCTACACCTTC.

The chain links TRBV9 to TRBJ1-2; 8 nucleotides line up with TRBD1. Trimming took 3 bases from V and 0 from J; bases not matched to a gene: 1. Looked up from germline, CDR1 is SGDLS and CDR2 is YYNGEE. The CDR3 is made up of 14 amino acids. The CDR3 nucleotides read TGTGCCAGCAGCGGACAGGGGTCTAACTATGGCTACACCTTC. This sequence encodes CASSGQGSNYGYTF.

This clone has a handful of counts. The chain links TRBV7-2 to TRBJ1-2, with D unresolved. Trimming cost V 6 bases and J 7 bases, with 27 bases left between them. CDR3 length: 17 residues. The germline V gene encodes CDR1 SGHTA and CDR2 FQGNSA. Here the CDR3 reads CASSPSILGRSKGGYTF. The CDR3 coding sequence is TGTGCCAGCAGTCCGAGCATACTAGGGAGGAGTAAGGGTGGCTACACCTTC.

This chain joins TRBV18 and TRBJ1-4; the D gene is possibly TRBD1 (6 bases). The CDR3 is made up of 16 amino acids. The V and J ends lost 1 base and 7 bases respectively, with 16 bases between them. Germline V gene lookup returns CDR1 KGHSH and CDR2 LQKENI. CDR3 residues: CASSPRDITGGEKLFF. Here the CDR3 DNA reads TGTGCCAGCTCACCACGGGACATCACAGGTGGTGAAAAACTGTTTTTT.

This clone was detected once. CDR3 amino acids: CASSQEDYENTIYF. Written as DNA, the CDR3 is TGTGCCAGCAGCCAAGAGGACTACGAAAACACCATATATTTT. The V call is TRBV4-2, the J call TRBJ1-3, with unresolved D. This CDR3 spans 14 amino acids. Germline V CDR1 and CDR2: LGHNA, YNFKEQ. V was shortened by 0 bases and J by 6 bases, with 9 bases between the two germline ends.

The V gene is TRBV27, the J gene TRBJ2-3; TRBD1 aligns across 8 bases. The CDR3 extends over 14 amino acids. Germline trimming cut 4 bases from V and 5 bases from J; bases unmatched to any gene: 5. CDR1 is MNHEY, CDR2 SMNVEV, per germline (reference sequence). CDR3 in amino acids: CASSSDREVDTQYF. In DNA form, the CDR3 reads TGTGCCAGCAGTTCGGACAGGGAAGTAGATACGCAGTATTTT.

The chain recombines TRBV9 with TRBJ2-5; tentative D call: TRBD2 (7 bases). The CDR3 is 14 amino acids. Trimming stripped 4 bases from V and 2 bases from J, with 12 bases between. CDR1 is SGDLS, CDR2 YYNGEE, per germline. The CDR3, as DNA: TGTGCCAGCAGCTGGAGGGGGGGGCAAGAGACCCAGTACTTC. It yields the protein CASSWRGGQETQYF.

The V gene is TRBV7-9, the J gene TRBJ1-3; D ambiguous. Per the germline V gene, CDR1 is SEHNR and CDR2 is FQNEAQ (reference sequence). The CDR3 loop spans 16 amino acids. Trimming pared 2 bases from V and 4 bases from J, leaving 15 bases between. The CDR3 here is CASSLSASRAGNTIYF. The CDR3 DNA is TGTGCCAGCAGCTTAAGTGCGTCGCGGGCGGGAAACACCATATATTTT.

The rearrangement uses TRBV7-8 and TRBJ1-2; 8 nucleotides agree with TRBD1. Germline lookup yields CDR1 SGHVS and CDR2 FQNEAQ. The CDR3 is made up of 14 amino acids. The J segment lost 3 bases and the V segment lost 4 bases, leaving 4 bases of the junction unmatched. The CDR3 DNA sequence: TGTGCCAGCAGCTCACCGACAGGGGACTATGGCTACACCTTC. Translation gives CASSSPTGDYGYTF.

The chain links TRBV6-1 to TRBJ2-1, with 8 positions matching TRBD2. Trimming took 4 bases from V and 7 from J; bases not matched to a gene: 12. Germline values: CDR1 MNHNS, CDR2 SASEGT. The CDR3 contains 16 residues. CDR3 residues: CASSAGGVTPPNEQFF. The CDR3 DNA sequence: TGTGCCAGCAGTGCCGGGGGGGTAACCCCCCCTAATGAGCAGTTCTTC.

V and J are TRBV12-5 and TRBJ1-3, with D hard to call. Germline CDR1 and CDR2: LGHNT and FRNRAP. V shed 3 bases and J shed 4 bases, with 4 bases lying between them. This CDR3 has 12 residues. This CDR3 is CASGFQGNTIYF. The DNA for the CDR3 is TGTGCTAGTGGTTTTCAGGGAAACACCATATATTTT.

This chain joins TRBV27 and TRBJ2-5; D might be TRBD2 (5 bases). Germline values: CDR1 MNHEY, CDR2 SMNVEV (reference sequence). V was trimmed by 4 bases and J by 4 bases, leaving 13 bases between them. The CDR3 is 14 amino acids. DNA for the CDR3: TGTGCCAGCAGTTCCTTGCTAGCCCGAGAGACCCAGTACTTC. Translated: CASSSLLARETQYF.

The CDR3 DNA sequence: TGCGCCAGCAGCCAAGGGCCGGGAGAGGACTATGGCTACACCTTC. Translating it yields CASSQGPGEDYGYTF. V is TRBV4-3 and J is TRBJ1-2; D unclear. This CDR3 region has 15 residues. Germline CDR1 reads LGHNA; CDR2 reads YSLEER. Trimming took off 1 base at V and 3 bases at J, with 12 bases between the two ends.

This sequence joins TRBV9 and TRBJ2-7, with TRBD2 identical over 9 bases. This CDR3 is built from 14 residues. Germline loops: CDR1 SGDLS, CDR2 YYNGEE. V trimming: 2 bases; J trimming: 7 bases; junction bases outside the gene matches: 7. The DNA of the CDR3 is TGTGCCAGCAGCGTGACTAGCGGTTCTAGGGAGCAGTACTTC. Translation: CASSVTSGSREQYF. The full variable domain, rest sourced from reference TRBV9 and TRBJ2-7, is DSGVTQTPKHLITATGQRVTLRCSPRSGDLSVYWYQQSLDQGLQFLIQYYNGEERAKGNILERFSAQQFPDLHSELNLSSLELGDSALYFCASSVTSGSREQYFGPGTRLTVT.

The chain is built from TRBV7-2 and TRBJ2-7; 8 nucleotides match TRBD2. The germline V gene has CDR1 SGHTA and CDR2 FQGNSA. This CDR3 spans 15 amino acids. Germline trimming cut 1 base from V and 5 bases from J; bases unmatched to any gene: 7. This CDR3 reads CASSLVTGGMDEQYF. The DNA for the CDR3 is TGTGCCAGCAGCTTAGTTACGGGAGGGATGGACGAGCAGTACTTC.

The table lists this clone with a count of one. The chain employs TRBV27 and TRBJ2-3; 8 nucleotides align to TRBD2. The CDR3 loop spans 15 amino acids. The J segment lost 5 bases and the V segment lost 3 bases, leaving 7 bases of the junction unmatched. CDR1 is MNHEY and CDR2 is SMNVEV in the germline V gene (reference sequence). In nucleotides, the CDR3 is TGTGCCAGCAGTTTCCCCTCGAGCGGGAGAGATACGCAGTATTTT. Translated, it gives CASSFPSSGRDTQYF.

The genes are TRBV7-2 and TRBJ1-2; maybe TRBD1 (5 bases). The ends were cut back, 1 base at V and 8 bases at J, with 17 bases in the middle. The CDR3 has 15 residues. CDR1 is SGHTA and CDR2 is FQGNSA in the germline V gene. The CDR3 bases are TGTGCCAGCAGCTTAGTTTCGGCAGGGATAAAGGGCTACACCTTC. Protein sequence: CASSLVSAGIKGYTF.

The chain combines TRBV13 with TRBJ2-1; 8 bases agree with TRBD2. Germline CDR1 PRHDT, CDR2 FYEKMQ (reference sequence). This CDR3 is built from 16 residues. Unmatched junction bases numbered 10, after V lost 2 bases and J lost 7 bases. Here the CDR3 reads CASSLSPAGALNEQFF. The CDR3 bases are TGTGCCAGCAGCTTAAGTCCAGCGGGAGCTTTAAATGAGCAGTTCTTC.

The chain joins TRBV27 to TRBJ2-7; TRBD2 matches at 11 bases. CDR3 length equals 14 residues. Germline V gene data show CDR1 as MNHEY and CDR2 as SMNVEV (reference sequence). V lost 2 bases and J lost 4; bases outside the gene matches: 1. CDR3 protein: CASSLTSGGYEQYF. The CDR3 bases are TGTGCCAGCAGTTTAACTAGCGGGGGTTACGAGCAGTACTTC.